These 31 T cell receptor beta chains were all obtained from the same sample, sequenced in a study of cytomegalovirus exposure and HLA in healthy donors. Researchers ran the PCR with 60 Vbeta and 13 Jbeta primers. The data were produced by immunoSEQ multiplex PCR, yet TCRdb's version contains in-frame clones alone and is incomplete. The sample carries 95,000 to 150,000 clones, 15% to 19% recorded once. The sequencing input was PBMCs. The receptor source for this set is a woman aged 18-29 years in good health and CMV-seronegative.

This clone was seen ten or more times. The chain recombines TRBV6-4 with TRBJ2-3; 10 bases map to TRBD2. V shed 2 bases, J shed 2 bases, and the junction held 1 base outside the gene matches. CDR3 length: 15 amino acids. Germline V CDR1 and CDR2: MRHNA, SNTAGT. CDR3 coding DNA: TGTGCCAGCAGTGACAGCGGGGGGGCCACAGATACGCAGTATTTT. It is translated as CASSDSGGATDTQYF.

The V gene is TRBV6-4, the J gene TRBJ1-2; 7 bases align to TRBD1. This CDR3 has 13 amino acids. V trimming: 6 bases; J trimming: 2 bases; junction bases outside the gene matches: 3. Germline V gene sequence: CDR1 MRHNA, CDR2 SNTAGT. CDR3 in DNA: TGTGCCAGCAGAGGGGACAGCAACTATGGCTACACCTTC. This codes for CASRGDSNYGYTF.

This clone was picked up a small number of times. The CDR3 sequence: CASSPKLGQGFSYNSPLHF. As DNA, the CDR3 is TGTGCCAGCAGCCCTAAGCTGGGACAGGGGTTCAGCTATAATTCACCCCTCCACTTT. The chain joins TRBV5-5 to TRBJ1-6, with 10 bases aligning to TRBD1. V was clipped by 4 bases and J by 3 bases; unmatched bases: 13. Germline values: CDR1 SGHKS, CDR2 YYEKEE (reference sequence). This CDR3 region has 19 residues.

This clone has more than one count but fewer than ten. The chain employs TRBV11-2 and TRBJ2-1, with 7 bases matching TRBD2. CDR1 is SGHAT, CDR2 FQNNGV, per germline. The CDR3 sequence is 16 residues long. V shed 0 bases, J shed 5 bases, and the junction held 7 bases outside the gene matches. The CDR3 DNA sequence: TGTGCCAGCAGCTTAGATCAGCCTAGCGGAAACAATGAGCAGTTCTTC. This encodes CASSLDQPSGNNEQFF.

This clone was found a few times. The J gene is TRBJ1-2, the V gene TRBV6-5, with 7 bases that match TRBD1. The CDR3 contains 15 residues. The trim removed 6 bases at V and 7 bases at J, leaving 14 bases unmatched. Looked up from germline, CDR1 is MNHEY and CDR2 is SVGAGI. The CDR3 DNA sequence: TGTGCCAGCAGGCTACGAGGGGGCGCCGGAGGTGGCTACACCTTC. Its protein is CASRLRGGAGGGYTF.

This chain links TRBV15 with TRBJ1-3; no clear D. The CDR3 runs to 12 residues. Trimming cost V 8 bases and J 5 bases, with 10 bases left between them. Germline V gene data show CDR1 as LNHNV and CDR2 as YYDKDF (reference sequence). The CDR3 protein is CATSRIRNTIYF. CDR3 bases: TGTGCCACCTCGCGGATTAGAAACACCATATATTTT.

In this sample, this clone turned up a few times. The genes are TRBV13 and TRBJ1-4; 7 nucleotides line up with TRBD1. The CDR3 extends over 16 amino acids. V shed 0 bases, J shed 6 bases, and the junction held 7 bases outside the gene matches. Germline V gives CDR1 PRHDT, CDR2 FYEKMQ (reference sequence). The CDR3 DNA reads as TGTGCCAGCAGCTTAGGGACAGGGACCGGGGATGAAAAACTGTTTTTT. Translation: CASSLGTGTGDEKLFF. The full variable domain, in which reference TRBV13 and TRBJ1-4 provide the parts outside the CDR3, is AAGVIQSPRHLIKEKRETATLKCYPIPRHDTVYWYQQGPGQDPQFLISFYEKMQSDKGSIPDRFSAQQFSDYHSELNMSSLELGDSALYFCASSLGTGTGDEKLFFGSGTQLSVL.

This clone was detected only a few times. V and J are TRBV5-4 and TRBJ1-5, with unresolved D. Germline CDR1 SGHNT, CDR2 YYREEE (reference sequence). The CDR3 extends over 15 amino acids. Trimming stripped 1 base from V and 0 bases from J, with 8 bases between. The CDR3 region is CASSLRLISNQPQHF. The CDR3 coding sequence is TGTGCCAGCAGCTTGAGACTGATTAGCAATCAGCCCCAGCATTTT.

The chain links TRBV11-3 to TRBJ2-3; weak D call: TRBD2 (6 bases). Trimming removed 5 bases at V and 4 bases at J, with 13 bases between. The CDR3 has 14 amino acids. The germline V gene has CDR1 SGHNT and CDR2 YENEEA. As DNA, the CDR3 is TGTGCCAGCAGCCCCCGGGGCGGGGCAGATACGCAGTATTTT. This codes for CASSPRGGADTQYF. The full variable domain, with the rest looked up from reference TRBV11-3 and TRBJ2-3, is EAGVVQSPRYKIIEKKQPVAFWCNPISGHNTLYWYLQNLGQGPELLIRYENEEAVDDSQLPKDRFSAERLKGVDSTLKIQPAELGDSAVYLCASSPRGGADTQYFGPGTRLTVL.

As concerns this clone: Germline and junction disagree at one end, which may indicate a read error. This chain joins TRBV6-1 and TRBJ1-2, with TRBD1 matching 9 bases. The CDR3 length is 13 residues. Germline-derived CDR1 and CDR2 are MNHNS and SASEGT. Here the CDR3 reads CARSETGGNGYTF. The CDR3 nucleotides are TGTGCCAGAAGTGAAACAGGGGGCAATGGCTACACCTTC.

In this sample, this clone turned up a few times. The rearrangement uses TRBV11-2 and TRBJ2-5; 8 bases fit TRBD1. Trimming removed 5 bases from V and 9 bases from J; junction bases left unmatched: 14. This CDR3 has 15 residues. The germline V gene encodes CDR1 SGHAT and CDR2 FQNNGV. The CDR3 coding sequence is TGTGCCAGCAGCCCCCCCGGACAGGGTGAAGGGGCCCAGTACTTC. It is translated as CASSPPGQGEGAQYF.

The chain joins TRBV7-8 to TRBJ1-1; D gene ambiguous. The CDR3 covers 13 residues. Germline lookup yields CDR1 SGHVS and CDR2 FQNEAQ. V was pared by 7 bases and J by 7 bases, with 16 bases between. For the CDR3, the DNA is TGTGCCAGCAATAAACTGGTGGAGGGTGAAGCTTTCTTT. Translating it yields CASNKLVEGEAFF.

This clone was counted only a few times. The V gene is TRBV15, the J gene TRBJ1-3; D remains ambiguous. CDR1 is LNHNV and CDR2 is YYDKDF in the germline V gene (reference sequence). This CDR3 is 14 amino acids long. The V and J ends lost 1 base and 0 bases respectively, with 4 bases between them. The CDR3 spells CATSRGHSGNTIYF. As DNA, the CDR3 is TGTGCCACCAGCAGAGGACACTCTGGAAACACCATATATTTT.

This clone has more than one count but fewer than ten. The gene calls are TRBV5-1 and TRBJ1-2, with 8 bases that match TRBD1. There are 17 residues in the CDR3. The germline gives CDR1 SGHRS, CDR2 YFSETQ. V lost 0 bases, J lost 4 bases, and 11 bases stayed unmatched. CDR3 sequence reads: CASSLASRDRFVYGYTF. In DNA, the CDR3 is TGCGCCAGCAGCTTGGCCTCCCGGGACAGGTTCGTCTATGGCTACACCTTC.

This chain connects TRBV7-2 to TRBJ1-2, with D possibly TRBD1 on 5 matching bases. CDR3 length: 15 amino acids. Germline V lookup: CDR1 SGHTA, CDR2 FQGNSA. V gave up 6 bases and J gave up 6 bases, with 20 bases separating them. In DNA form, the CDR3 reads TGTGCCAGCAGTAATAACATCAACAGGTATCATGGCTACACCTTC. As protein: CASSNNINRYHGYTF. Complete variable domain (other parts from reference TRBV7-2 and TRBJ1-2): GAGVSQSPSNKVTEKGKDVELRCDPISGHTALYWYRQSLGQGLEFLIYFQGNSAPDKSGLPSDRFSAERTGGSVSTLTIQRTQQEDSAVYLCASSNNINRYHGYTFGSGTRLTVV.

The CDR3 region is CASSIIAGYNEQFF. CDR3 coding DNA: TGTGCCAGCAGTATAATAGCGGGCTACAATGAGCAGTTCTTC. The V and J genes are TRBV2 and TRBJ2-1; 7 bases align to TRBD2. Looked up from germline, CDR1 is SNHLY and CDR2 is FYNNEI. The ends lost 5 bases at V and 3 bases at J; junction bases unmatched: 4. This CDR3 region has 14 residues. Filled out from reference TRBV2 and TRBJ2-1, the complete variable domain reads EPEVTQTPSHQVTQMGQEVILRCVPISNHLYFYWYRQILGQKVEFLVSFYNNEISEKSEIFDDQFSVERPDGSNFTLKIRSTKLEDSAMYFCASSIIAGYNEQFFGPGTRLTVL.

This chain connects TRBV5-8 to TRBJ1-6; TRBD1 matches 7 bases. CDR1 SGHTS and CDR2 YDEGEE come from the germline V gene. The CDR3 is 16 amino acids. Unmatched junction bases numbered 7, after V lost 4 bases and J lost 3 bases. CDR3 sequence (DNA): TGTGCCAGCAGCAGCACAGGGGTCGGCTATAATTCACCCCTCCACTTT. Its translation is CASSSTGVGYNSPLHF.

Only a few counts were recorded for this clone. V and J are TRBV4-1 and TRBJ2-1; 10 nucleotides line up with TRBD1. CDR3 size: 16 residues. Trimming at V came to 0 bases and at J to 9 bases, leaving 8 bases not matched to a gene. Germline V gene data show CDR1 as MGHRA and CDR2 as YSYEKL. The CDR3 sequence is CASSQEWDRGLAEQFF. The CDR3 DNA is TGCGCCAGCAGCCAAGAGTGGGACAGGGGTTTGGCTGAGCAGTTCTTC.

CDR3 in DNA: TGTGCCAGCAGCTCGTGGACAGGGCTCGCAACTAATGAAAAACTGTTTTTT. Its translation is CASSSWTGLATNEKLFF. The chain carries TRBV7-6 and TRBJ1-4, with 8 bases aligning to TRBD1. The germline gives CDR1 SGHVS, CDR2 FNYEAQ. The CDR3 is 17 amino acids. The V segment lost 4 bases and the J segment 0 bases; nucleotides outside the gene matches: 7.

This rearrangement joins TRBV28 to TRBJ1-5, with 9 bases aligning to TRBD1. The CDR3 runs to 14 residues. After removal of 3 bases from V and 11 bases from J, the junction contained 8 bases not matched to a gene. Germline values: CDR1 MDHEN, CDR2 SYDVKM. For the CDR3, the DNA is TGTGCCAGCAGTTTGGGACAGGGAGGGGGGGCCCAGCATTTT. Translation gives CASSLGQGGGAQHF.

V is TRBV30 and J is TRBJ1-2, with 10 positions matching TRBD1. Trimming removed 1 base from V and 6 bases from J; junction bases left unmatched: 5. The CDR3 length is 14 residues. Germline CDR1 reads GTSNPN; CDR2 reads SVGIG (reference sequence). Here the CDR3 reads CAWSGFDRGHGYTF. The CDR3 bases are TGTGCCTGGAGTGGATTTGACAGGGGGCATGGCTACACCTTC.

Regarding this clone: The junction shows a germline mismatch at one end, possibly a read error. This chain joins TRBV29-1 and TRBJ2-7; TRBD1 aligns across 7 bases. The CDR3 contains 13 residues. Germline CDR1 SQVTM, CDR2 ANQGSEA. This CDR3 reads CSAPGQPSYKQYF. Written as DNA, the CDR3 is TGCAGCGCCCCGGGACAGCCCTCCTACAAGCAGTACTTC.

The table lists this clone with a few counts. The sample holds other DNA sequences that translate to the same CDR3. The V gene is TRBV6-5, the J gene TRBJ2-7; 10 nucleotides line up with TRBD2. Germline trimming cut 5 bases from V and 1 base from J; bases unmatched to any gene: 5. The germline V gene encodes CDR1 MNHEY and CDR2 SVGAGI. The CDR3 is 15 residues long. In nucleotides, the CDR3 is TGTGCCAGCAGTCCCACTAGCGGGGATTCCTACGAGCAGTACTTC. Translated: CASSPTSGDSYEQYF.

This clone occurred a few times. The chain combines TRBV29-1 with TRBJ2-3; tentative D call: TRBD2 (6 bases). Trimming took off 3 bases at V and 4 bases at J, with 11 bases between the two ends. Germline values: CDR1 SQVTM, CDR2 ANQGSEA. This CDR3 contains 13 residues. CDR3 sequence reads: CSVDGSLADTQYF. The CDR3 coding sequence is TGCAGCGTTGACGGGAGTTTGGCAGATACGCAGTATTTT.

The chain combines TRBV10-2 with TRBJ2-5; 10 bases are shared with TRBD1. V lost 2 bases to trimming and J lost 3 bases; unmatched junction nucleotides: 6. This CDR3 is built from 16 residues. Germline V gene sequence: CDR1 WSHSY, CDR2 SAAADI. This CDR3 reads CASSEGWTGGEETQYF. CDR3 nucleotide sequence: TGCGCCAGCAGTGAGGGTTGGACAGGGGGGGAAGAGACCCAGTACTTC.

This clone was detected only a few times. V gene TRBV6-1 combines with J gene TRBJ1-4; D is uncertain. V was clipped by 2 bases and J by 8 bases, with 18 bases between them. Germline CDR1 and CDR2: MNHNS and SASEGT. The CDR3 consists of 16 residues. The CDR3 nucleotides are TGTGCCAGCAGTGAAATTGACGGGAGCCGGAGGGAAAAACTGTTTTTT. Protein product: CASSEIDGSRREKLFF.

V is TRBV5-4 and J is TRBJ2-3; 8 bases align to TRBD2. The CDR3 runs to 17 residues. Losses at the gene ends were 3 bases for V and 6 bases for J; bases not matched to a gene: 15. Germline V gene data show CDR1 as SGHNT and CDR2 as YYREEE (reference sequence). The CDR3 loop is CASSSGLGGRGGDTQYF. DNA of the CDR3: TGTGCCAGCAGCTCGGGACTAGGGGGGAGAGGAGGGGATACGCAGTATTTT.

The genes are TRBV7-9 and TRBJ1-4, with 9 bases that match TRBD1. Germline lookup yields CDR1 SEHNR and CDR2 FQNEAQ (reference sequence). The CDR3 is 14 amino acids. V dropped 6 bases and J dropped 5; count of bases not matched to a gene: 4. The CDR3 reads CASRDGTGNEKLFF. The CDR3 DNA reads as TGTGCCAGCAGGGACGGGACAGGGAATGAAAAACTGTTTTTT. Drawing the rest from reference TRBV7-9 and TRBJ1-4, the complete variable domain is DTGVSQNPRHKITKRGQNVTFRCDPISEHNRLYWYRQTLGQGPEFLTYFQNEAQLEKSRLLSDRFSAERPKGSFSTLEIQRTEQGDSAMYLCASRDGTGNEKLFFGSGTQLSVL.

This clone was seen a handful of times. The chain employs TRBV9 and TRBJ2-7; 8 bases match TRBD2. V gave up 0 bases and J gave up 4 bases; unmatched junction bases: 3. The CDR3 covers 14 residues. Germline CDR1 SGDLS, CDR2 YYNGEE. The CDR3 loop reads CASSVASGPYEQYF. DNA for the CDR3: TGTGCCAGCAGCGTAGCTAGCGGGCCTTACGAGCAGTACTTC. The whole variable domain, remainder taken from reference TRBV9 and TRBJ2-7, is DSGVTQTPKHLITATGQRVTLRCSPRSGDLSVYWYQQSLDQGLQFLIQYYNGEERAKGNILERFSAQQFPDLHSELNLSSLELGDSALYFCASSVASGPYEQYFGPGTRLTVT.

The V gene is TRBV19, the J gene TRBJ2-1; D possibly corresponds to TRBD2 (6 bases). V lost 9 bases and J lost 7, with 13 bases in between. The CDR3 spans 12 residues. Germline V gene data show CDR1 as LNHDA and CDR2 as SQIVND (reference sequence). The CDR3 protein is CASGAGINEQFF. The CDR3 coding sequence is TGTGCCAGCGGTGCGGGAATTAATGAGCAGTTCTTC.

This rearrangement joins TRBV6-5 to TRBJ2-1; a possible D gene is TRBD1 (5 bases). The V gene's germline CDR1 is MNHEY and CDR2 SVGAGI. The V end was cut by 5 bases, the J end by 6 bases, with 14 bases between. The CDR3 totals 14 residues. The CDR3 reads CASSEGAGGNEQFF. The CDR3 DNA sequence: TGTGCCAGCAGTGAAGGGGCAGGCGGCAATGAGCAGTTCTTC.